This TCR beta chain was sequenced in a study of monozygotic twins with inflammatory bowel disease. The authors drew roughly 2.5 ml of blood from each donor. No sorting of T cells preceded isolation of total RNA from whole blood. TCRdb re-analyzed the 5' RACE reads; it lists each CDR3 protein once, without DNA. With 90,000 to 110,000 distinct CDR3 sequences in the sample, the ten largest clones hold roughly 12%. Germline V CDR1 and CDR2: SGHAT, FQNNGV. The CDR3 consists of 19 residues. V and J are TRBV11-2 and TRBJ2-1; TCRdb designates TRBD2, a call that cannot be tested without DNA. This clonotype was obtained from a human donor with ulcerative colitis or Crohn's disease, or a healthy co-twin of an affected twin (not recorded which). Sequenced sample: blood. CDR3: CASSLDLGEGLSSYNEQFF.